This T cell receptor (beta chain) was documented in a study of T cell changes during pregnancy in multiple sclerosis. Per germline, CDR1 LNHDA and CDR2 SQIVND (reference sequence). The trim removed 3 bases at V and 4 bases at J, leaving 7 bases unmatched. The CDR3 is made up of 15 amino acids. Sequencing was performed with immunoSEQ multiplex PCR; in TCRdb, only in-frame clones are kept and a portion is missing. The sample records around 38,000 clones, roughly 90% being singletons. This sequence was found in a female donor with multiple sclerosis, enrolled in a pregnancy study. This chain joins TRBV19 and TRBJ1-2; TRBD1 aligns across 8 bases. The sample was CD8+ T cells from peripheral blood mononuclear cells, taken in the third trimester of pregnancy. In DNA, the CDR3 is TGTGCCAGTAGTATTTTCGGGACAGGAGCCTATGGCTACACCTTC. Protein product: CASSIFGTGAYGYTF.